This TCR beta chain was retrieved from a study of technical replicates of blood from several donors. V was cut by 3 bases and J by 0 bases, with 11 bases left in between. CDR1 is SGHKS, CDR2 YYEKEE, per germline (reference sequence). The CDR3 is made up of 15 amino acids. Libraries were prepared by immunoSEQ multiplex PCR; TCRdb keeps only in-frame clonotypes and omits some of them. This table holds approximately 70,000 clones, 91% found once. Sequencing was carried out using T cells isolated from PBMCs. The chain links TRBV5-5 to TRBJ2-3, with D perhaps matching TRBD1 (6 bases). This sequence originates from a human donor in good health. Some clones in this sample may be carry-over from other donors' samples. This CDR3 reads CASSSVGASTDTQYF. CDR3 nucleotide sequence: TGTGCCAGCAGCTCCGTGGGGGCTAGCACAGATACGCAGTATTTT.